This T cell receptor (beta chain) was profiled in a study of T cell changes during pregnancy in multiple sclerosis. Clones were read by immunoSEQ multiplex PCR, and TCRdb kept only the in-frame ones, dropping some. The sample records approximately 69,000 clones, approximately 90% being singletons. Trimming removed 6 bases at V and 4 bases at J, with 12 bases between. The CDR3 extends over 13 amino acids. The germline V gene has CDR1 SNHLY and CDR2 FYNNEI. The chain links TRBV2 to TRBJ1-1, with D possibly being TRBD1 (6 bases). The starting material was peripheral blood, obtained in the second trimester of pregnancy. This receptor was obtained from a female donor in good health, enrolled as a control in a pregnancy study. The CDR3 sequence: CASRSGHPTEAFF. In nucleotides, the CDR3 is TGTGCCAGCAGGTCGGGACACCCCACTGAAGCTTTCTTT.